Given below is one TCR beta chain in context. The data stem from a study of T cells in Graves' hyperthyroidism and ophthalmopathy. The CDR3 spans 16 residues. Germline V gene lookup returns CDR1 KGHDR and CDR2 SFDVKD. Amplified TCR beta CDR3 regions came from RNA transcripts. First-round RT-PCR with HTBI primers amplified the TCR CDR3 region. TCRdb fed the multiplex PCR reads into MiXCR, producing one record per CDR3 protein. The table shows 530,000 or so distinct CDR3 sequences, with around 42% occurring only once. The TCR originated in a woman under 30 with Graves' hyperthyroidism. The chain combines TRBV24-1 with TRBJ2-7; 9 bases align to TRBD2. The J call may be in error: the DNA end matches TRBJ2-1 better. The material sequenced was peripheral blood or thyroid tissue (not recorded which). This CDR3 is CATSDPTGLAGNEQFF. The CDR3, as DNA: TGTGCCACCAGTGACCCGACGGGACTAGCAGGCAATGAGCAGTTCTTC.